This T cell receptor beta chain was identified during a study of blood T cell repertoires in COVID-19. Study in general: The study drew acute and convalescent COVID-19 samples from the United States, Italy and Spain.

In the authors' workflow: For nucleated cells, counts were estimated from reference gene primer amplification. Sequenced by immunoSEQ multiplex PCR; TCRdb stores in-frame clones only, minus some. The V and J calls and clone size were taken over from that table, and D and trimming were inferred from the DNA. The table has a few hundred thousand clones, 86% seen once. Sequenced input: peripheral blood. The TCR was taken from a woman in her 30s with active or convalescent COVID-19.

The CDR3 DNA follows: TGTGCCAGTAGTATAGACCCGGACAGGCAGCAGTTCTTC. Protein: CASSIDPDRQQFF. The chain recombines TRBV19 with TRBJ2-1, with 7 bases matching TRBD1. Germline CDR1 reads LNHDA; CDR2 reads SQIVND (reference sequence). Trimming removed 0 bases from V and 11 bases from J; junction bases left unmatched: 4. This CDR3 contains 13 residues.